The source of this TCR beta chain is a study of shared clonotypes between healthy human individuals. A note on this clone: The target antigen is unknown.

The CDR3 contains 17 residues. Losses at the gene ends were 2 bases for V and 4 bases for J; bases not matched to a gene: 10. Germline V gene sequence: CDR1 MNHEY, CDR2 SMNVEV (reference sequence). The repertoire was sequenced with immunoSEQ multiplex PCR; TCRdb's copy has only in-frame clones and lacks some. The sample contains 750,000 to 1,000,000 clones, 85% to 95% of which appear only once. Study-wide points: Among the subsets, naive ones generally showed larger estimated richness than memory ones. Generation of non-shared clonotypes was less probable than generation of clonotypes shared by all four donors.

CD45RO-negative, CCR7-selected cells formed the naive CD8 fraction, which excluded terminally differentiated effector memory CD45RA+ cells. HIV-negative, healthy adults without recent acute infections or vaccinations were the donors. This sequence originates from a man aged 25 to 40 in good health. The chain couples TRBV27 to TRBJ2-3; TRBD1 aligns across 9 bases. The specimen sequenced was naive CD8+ T cells sorted from blood. The CDR3 here is CASSLSEQGAVADTQYF. The CDR3 DNA follows: TGTGCCAGCAGTTTAAGTGAACAGGGGGCCGTAGCAGATACGCAGTATTTT.